This entry lists 28 T cell receptor beta chains sequenced from one sample in a study of T cell responses to AZD1222 COVID-19 vaccine. The data were produced by immunoSEQ multiplex PCR, yet TCRdb's version contains in-frame clones alone and is incomplete. The sample has around 140,000 clones; 93% are singletons. The starting material was peripheral blood, obtained after recovery from COVID-19. The receptors shown here come from an adult who had recovered from COVID-19.

The rearrangement joins TRBV29-1 to TRBJ1-2; TRBD1 might be the D (5 bases). Germline CDR1 SQVTM, CDR2 ANQGSEA. Trimming cost V 5 bases and J 8 bases, with 18 bases left between them. The CDR3 consists of 13 residues. Here the CDR3 reads CSVMAGNRNGYTF. The CDR3 DNA reads as TGCAGCGTTATGGCAGGGAACAGGAACGGCTACACCTTC.

The gene calls are TRBV19 and TRBJ1-5, with D possibly matching TRBD1 (5 bases). This CDR3 is 14 amino acids long. Per the germline V gene, CDR1 is LNHDA and CDR2 is SQIVND (reference sequence). V lost 2 bases, J lost 7 bases, and 12 bases lay in between. The CDR3 DNA reads TGTGCCAGTAGTATATCCCAGGGCGGACAGCCCCAGCATTTT. This translates into CASSISQGGQPQHF.

The chain recombines TRBV5-1 with TRBJ2-7; D possibly corresponds to TRBD1 (5 bases). The V and J ends lost 0 bases and 6 bases respectively, with 13 bases between them. The germline CDR1 and CDR2 sequences are SGHRS and YFSETQ. This CDR3 is 14 amino acids long. In DNA, the CDR3 is TGCGCCAGCAGCTTGGTTCCTCAGGGTCCCGAGCAGTACTTC. Protein: CASSLVPQGPEQYF.

The chain carries TRBV5-1 and TRBJ2-4; 8 nucleotides match TRBD2. After removal of 3 bases from V and 0 bases from J, the junction contained 8 bases not matched to a gene. CDR1 and CDR2 (germline): SGHRS, YFSETQ. The CDR3 runs to 17 residues. The CDR3 DNA sequence: TGCGCCAGCAGCTCTGAGGGGACTAGGTTAGCCAAAAACATTCAGTACTTC. Its translation: CASSSEGTRLAKNIQYF.

The V gene is TRBV4-2, the J gene TRBJ2-5, with D maybe TRBD1 (6 bases). V lost 0 bases, J lost 5 bases, and 10 bases lay in between. CDR1 is LGHNA, CDR2 YNFKEQ, per germline. The CDR3 covers 14 residues. CDR3 bases: TGTGCCAGCAGCCAAGACGGCACAGGGGAGACCCAGTACTTC. It codes for CASSQDGTGETQYF.

This sequence joins TRBV2 and TRBJ1-1; a possible D gene is TRBD1 (5 bases). Trimming stripped 3 bases from V and 2 bases from J, with 16 bases between. Germline CDR1 is SNHLY and CDR2 is FYNNEI. This CDR3 spans 16 amino acids. As DNA, the CDR3 is TGTGCCAGCAGTGACTCGCCCAGGGTCGGAAACACTGAAGCTTTCTTT. Residues: CASSDSPRVGNTEAFF.

J is TRBJ2-5 and V is TRBV12-3 or TRBV12-4; no definite D call. V lost 3 bases, J lost 2 bases, and 7 bases lay in between. The CDR3 spans 13 residues. CDR3 sequence: CASSFAGQETQYF. CDR3 DNA: TGTGCCAGCAGTTTCGCAGGTCAAGAGACCCAGTACTTC.

The chain uses TRBV24-1 and TRBJ2-1; D is uncertain. Trimming left V 1 base short and J 0 bases short, with 12 bases between. The CDR3 is 17 amino acids. Germline values: CDR1 KGHDR, CDR2 SFDVKD. As DNA, the CDR3 is TGTGCCACCAGTGATTTCGAAGGATCAAGCTCCTACAATGAGCAGTTCTTC. This sequence encodes CATSDFEGSSSYNEQFF.

The V gene is TRBV3-1 (or the pseudogene TRBV3-2), the J gene TRBJ2-3, with D perhaps assigned TRBD1 or TRBD2 (6 bases each). V lost 1 base, J lost 2 bases, and 10 bases lay in between. This CDR3 contains 15 residues. Germline CDR1 reads LGHDT; CDR2 reads YNNKEL (reference sequence). The CDR3 bases are TGTGCCAGCAGCCAAGCGGGGGCCACCACAGATACGCAGTATTTT. It yields the protein CASSQAGATTDTQYF.

The V and J genes are TRBV27 and TRBJ1-2, with 7 bases that match TRBD1. There are 15 residues in the CDR3. J gave up 7 bases and V 3 bases, and 11 bases lay outside the gene matches. Germline values: CDR1 MNHEY, CDR2 SMNVEV (reference sequence). The CDR3 DNA follows: TGTGCCAGCAGTTTTCAAGGGACAGCCGGGGGTGGCTACACCTTC. Translated: CASSFQGTAGGGYTF.

This chain joins TRBV27 and TRBJ2-7; D gene ambiguous. Trimming removed 8 bases from V and 3 bases from J, with 11 bases in between. The CDR3 loop spans 12 amino acids. The germline V gene has CDR1 MNHEY and CDR2 SMNVEV (reference sequence). CDR3 protein: CASSLSGYEQYF. CDR3 coding DNA: TGTGCCAGCTCTCTTTCCGGCTACGAGCAGTACTTC.

The chain recombines TRBV19 with TRBJ1-4; 7 bases match TRBD1. V was clipped by 7 bases and J by 8 bases; unmatched bases: 13. This CDR3 is 15 amino acids long. Germline V lookup: CDR1 LNHDA, CDR2 SQIVND (reference sequence). As DNA, the CDR3 is TGTGCCAGTATGACCTTTCAGGGGGGAGAGGAAAAACTGTTTTTT. Translating it yields CASMTFQGGEEKLFF.

This chain uses TRBV24-1 with TRBJ1-2; tentative D call: TRBD1 (5 bases). The germline V gene has CDR1 KGHDR and CDR2 SFDVKD. This CDR3 is 12 amino acids long. The V and J ends lost 5 bases and 6 bases respectively, with 9 bases between them. Here the CDR3 reads CATSVAGHGYTF. DNA for the CDR3: TGTGCCACCAGTGTCGCGGGGCATGGCTACACCTTC.

As to this clone: At one end, the junction sequence differs from germline, possibly due to a read error. The rearrangement joins TRBV5-1 to TRBJ2-3; 9 bases are shared with TRBD2. The length of the CDR3 is 15 residues. CDR1 and CDR2 (germline): SGHRS, YFSETQ. The CDR3 coding sequence is TGCGCCAGCAGTTTGGGACTAGCCGCGACAGATACGCAGTATTTT. Translation gives CASSLGLAATDTQYF.

The chain uses TRBV27 and TRBJ2-7, with TRBD1 matching over 7 bases. The CDR3 totals 15 residues. Trimming cost V 3 bases and J 0 bases; bases outside gene matches: 5. Germline V gives CDR1 MNHEY, CDR2 SMNVEV (reference sequence). The CDR3 DNA sequence: TGTGCCAGCAGTTTCCGGGACAGAGTCTCCTACGAGCAGTACTTC. It encodes CASSFRDRVSYEQYF.

The chain carries TRBV5-5 and TRBJ2-7; tentatively, D is TRBD1 or TRBD2 (5 bases each). Deletions cut 2 bases from V and 6 bases from J, with 9 bases between. Germline V gives CDR1 SGHKS, CDR2 YYEKEE (reference sequence). The CDR3 is 12 amino acids. The CDR3 coding sequence is TGTGCCAGCAGCTTAGAGGGGACCGAGCAGTACTTC. Translated: CASSLEGTEQYF.

This CDR3 is CASSLGGQGETQYF. For the CDR3, the DNA is TGTGCCAGCAGCTTAGGGGGACAGGGAGAGACCCAGTACTTC. The chain employs TRBV7-9 and TRBJ2-5, with 9 bases that match TRBD1. CDR3 length: 14 residues. V shed 1 base and J 4 bases; nucleotides not matched to a gene: 1. Germline assignment: CDR1 SEHNR and CDR2 FQNEAQ (reference sequence).

The chain uses TRBV28 and TRBJ2-2; a weak D match, TRBD2 (6 bases). This CDR3 contains 16 residues. V lost 2 bases to trimming and J lost 2 bases, with 12 bases between them. From germline, CDR1 is MDHEN and CDR2 SYDVKM. CDR3 region: CASSLGGSGNTGELFF. DNA of the CDR3: TGTGCCAGCAGTTTAGGGGGTAGCGGAAACACCGGGGAGCTGTTTTTT.

The chain is built from TRBV6-5 and TRBJ1-3; the D is unclear. The CDR3 runs 15 residues. Trimming removed 2 bases from V and 2 bases from J, with 10 bases in between. The germline CDR1 and CDR2 sequences are MNHEY and SVGAGI. The CDR3 loop reads CASSYPTPAGNTIYF. The CDR3 DNA sequence: TGTGCCAGCAGTTACCCCACCCCTGCTGGAAACACCATATATTTT.

This sequence joins TRBV4-1 and TRBJ2-7; TRBD2 agrees at 13 bases. The CDR3 has 17 amino acids. J lost 1 base, V lost 8 bases, and 11 bases had no gene match. Germline loops: CDR1 MGHRA, CDR2 YSYEKL. The CDR3 nucleotides are TGCGCCAGCCGTTTTCGACTAGCGGGAGGTGCGTCCTACGAGCAGTACTTC. Its protein product is CASRFRLAGGASYEQYF.

This clone appeared once. The rearrangement uses TRBV15 and TRBJ2-7; TRBD1 matches 9 bases. This CDR3 contains 15 residues. Germline V gene sequence: CDR1 LNHNV, CDR2 YYDKDF (reference sequence). J lost 2 bases, V lost 5 bases, and 7 bases had no gene match. The DNA for the CDR3 is TGTGCCACCAGCTTTCCGGGACAGGGAACCTACGAGCAGTACTTC. Translation gives CATSFPGQGTYEQYF.

The table lists this clone with a count of one. V gene TRBV11-1 combines with J gene TRBJ2-1; 7 nucleotides match TRBD2. Trimming took 5 bases from V and 9 from J; bases not matched to a gene: 7. The CDR3 is 13 residues long. CDR1 and CDR2 from the germline V gene are SGHAT and FQDESV (reference sequence). CDR3 sequence: CASSPRLAIEQFF. The CDR3 bases are TGTGCCAGCAGCCCCCGACTAGCTATTGAGCAGTTCTTC. Looking up the rest from reference TRBV11-1 and TRBJ2-1 gives the full variable domain: EAEVAQSPRYKITEKSQAVAFWCDPISGHATLYWYRQILGQGPELLVQFQDESVVDDSQLPKDRFSAERLKGVDSTLKIQPAELGDSAMYLCASSPRLAIEQFFGPGTRLTVL.

The DNA of the CDR3 is TGTGCCAGTAGTATAGTCAGCGGGGGGCGAGATCAAGAGACCCAGTACTTC. This gives the protein CASSIVSGGRDQETQYF. V usage is TRBV19 and J usage is TRBJ2-5; 9 bases fit TRBD2. The CDR3 length is 17 residues. The V gene end was trimmed by 1 base and the J gene end by 2 bases; junction bases not matched to a gene: 8. Germline V gene data show CDR1 as LNHDA and CDR2 as SQIVND (reference sequence).

The V call is TRBV5-1, the J call TRBJ2-1, with 7 bases aligning to TRBD1. V gave up 3 bases and J gave up 4 bases; unmatched junction bases: 7. Looked up from germline, CDR1 is SGHRS and CDR2 is YFSETQ. The CDR3 totals 15 residues. The CDR3 loop reads CASSWAGTAYNEQFF. In DNA, the CDR3 is TGCGCCAGCAGCTGGGCCGGGACAGCTTACAATGAGCAGTTCTTC.

The J gene is TRBJ1-1, the V gene TRBV2; D is perhaps TRBD1 (6 bases). Trimming took off 2 bases at V and 9 bases at J, with 16 bases between the two ends. Germline values: CDR1 SNHLY, CDR2 FYNNEI. This CDR3 is 14 amino acids long. The chain's CDR3 is CASSEPGQVSKAFF. The CDR3 coding sequence is TGTGCCAGCAGTGAACCGGGACAAGTCTCCAAAGCTTTCTTT.

The V and J genes are TRBV21-1 and TRBJ1-1; TRBD1, the table's D call, was not compared with the DNA. TRBV21-1 has pseudogene status. The CDR3 has 16 amino acids. CDR3 region: CASSNRVFVSSTEAFF. CDR3 sequence (DNA): TGTGCCAGCAGCAACAGGGTTTTCGTTTCTTCCACTGAAGCTTTCTTT.

The V call is TRBV5-8, the J call TRBJ2-3; weak D call: TRBD1 (6 bases). V lost 2 bases and J lost 0, with 7 bases in between. Looked up from germline, CDR1 is SGHTS and CDR2 is YDEGEE. This CDR3 contains 14 residues. The CDR3 DNA reads TGTGCCAGCAGCTTCGGACAGAGCACAGATACGCAGTATTTT. It is translated as CASSFGQSTDTQYF.

This sequence joins TRBV27 and TRBJ1-2; D not certain. The CDR3 consists of 15 residues. Trimming removed 6 bases at V and 3 bases at J, with 17 bases between. The germline CDR1 and CDR2 sequences are MNHEY and SMNVEV (reference sequence). The CDR3 reads CASSPRGGRHYGYTF. In DNA form, the CDR3 reads TGTGCCAGCAGCCCGCGAGGAGGGCGTCACTATGGCTACACCTTC.